Included here is one TCR beta chain sequence, with context. These data belong to a study of control samples from healthy donors and cancer patients. This CDR3 has 16 residues. Per germline, CDR1 MNHNS and CDR2 SASEGT. V was clipped by 4 bases and J by 0 bases, with 16 bases between them. Libraries were prepared by immunoSEQ multiplex PCR; TCRdb keeps only in-frame clonotypes and omits some of them. Of over 100,000 clones in the sample, 90% are singletons; the top ten hold roughly 4%. Sequencing was performed on blood. The chain links TRBV6-1 to TRBJ2-7, with TRBD1 as a possible D gene (6 bases). This receptor was obtained from a human donor in good health. The donor label of this sample is uncertain. The CDR3 here is CASSGGRGPSSYEQYF. The CDR3 nucleotides are TGTGCCAGCAGTGGAGGCAGGGGCCCGAGCTCCTACGAGCAGTACTTC.